Reported below is one T cell receptor beta chain. The antigen is unknown. In the same sample, other DNA sequences code for this CDR3. The data derive from a study of shared clonotypes between healthy human individuals. Some clones are missing from TCRdb's copy, which holds only in-frame ones; the method was immunoSEQ multiplex PCR. The sample lists around 2,000,000 clones, about 94% occurring once. Study-level results: Only blood was sampled, and tissue TCR repertoires likely differ from blood ones.

Naive CD8 cells lacked CD45RO and underwent positive selection for CCR7, leaving out terminally differentiated effector memory CD45RA+ cells. Only Caucasian adults living in Nashville, Tennessee served as donors. Material for sequencing was naive CD8+ T cells sorted from blood. The source is a man aged 18 to 29 in good health.

CDR3 amino acids: CASSFRGYNEQFF. The CDR3 DNA is TGTGCCAGCAGTTTTCGGGGGTACAATGAGCAGTTCTTC. The chain has TRBV28 and TRBJ2-1; tentatively, D is TRBD2 (6 bases). The germline V gene has CDR1 MDHEN and CDR2 SYDVKM. CDR3 size: 13 residues. V dropped 3 bases and J dropped 4 bases, with 7 bases sitting between them.